The entry below describes one T cell receptor (beta chain). This sample was taken from a study of blood T cell repertoires in COVID-19. Sequencing used immunoSEQ multiplex PCR; TCRdb keeps in-frame clones, though not all of them. The sample has about 190,000 clones, roughly 78% seen once. V gave up 2 bases and J gave up 7 bases, with 17 bases separating them. This CDR3 has 15 amino acids. Germline CDR1 reads MNHEY; CDR2 reads SVGAGI. What was sequenced was peripheral blood. The TCR originated in a woman older than 75 with active or convalescent COVID-19. The V gene is TRBV6-5, the J gene TRBJ1-2, with D maybe TRBD1 (6 bases). CDR3 sequence (DNA): TGTGCCAGCAGTTACGCGAGCAGGGGATTGCTTGGCTACACCTTC. Its protein product is CASSYASRGLLGYTF.